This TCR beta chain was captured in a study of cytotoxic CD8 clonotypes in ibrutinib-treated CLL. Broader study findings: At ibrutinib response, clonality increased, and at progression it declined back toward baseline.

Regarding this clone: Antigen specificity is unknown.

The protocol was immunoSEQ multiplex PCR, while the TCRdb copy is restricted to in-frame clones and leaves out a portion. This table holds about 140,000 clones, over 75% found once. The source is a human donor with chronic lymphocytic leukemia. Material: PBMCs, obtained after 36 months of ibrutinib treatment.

The CDR3 reads CASRLAGGNEQFF. CDR3 sequence (DNA): TGTGCCAGCAGACTAGCGGGAGGCAATGAGCAGTTCTTC. The genes are TRBV6-6 and TRBJ2-1, with TRBD2 identical over 12 bases. V gave up 6 bases and J gave up 6 bases; unmatched junction bases: 0. The CDR3 spans 13 residues. Germline lookup yields CDR1 MNHNY and CDR2 SVGAGI (reference sequence).